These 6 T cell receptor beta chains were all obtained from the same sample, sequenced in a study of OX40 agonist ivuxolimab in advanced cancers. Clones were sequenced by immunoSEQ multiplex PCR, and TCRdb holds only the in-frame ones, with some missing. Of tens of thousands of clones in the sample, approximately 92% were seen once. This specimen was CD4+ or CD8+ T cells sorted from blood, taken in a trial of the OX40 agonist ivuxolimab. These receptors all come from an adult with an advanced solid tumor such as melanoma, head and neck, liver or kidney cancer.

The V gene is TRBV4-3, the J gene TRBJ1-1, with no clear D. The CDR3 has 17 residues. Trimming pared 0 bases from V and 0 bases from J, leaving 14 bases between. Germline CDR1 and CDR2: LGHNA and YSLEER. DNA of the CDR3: TGCGCCAGCAGCCAAGAAGCACTTGGGGTATTGAACACTGAAGCTTTCTTT. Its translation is CASSQEALGVLNTEAFF.

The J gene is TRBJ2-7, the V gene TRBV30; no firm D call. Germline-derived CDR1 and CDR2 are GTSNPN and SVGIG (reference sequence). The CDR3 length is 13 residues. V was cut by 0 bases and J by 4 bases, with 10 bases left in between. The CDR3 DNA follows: TGTGCCTGGAGTGTAGGCAGCATATACGAGCAGTACTTC. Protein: CAWSVGSIYEQYF. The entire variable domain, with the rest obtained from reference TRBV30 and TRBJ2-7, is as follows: SQTIHQWPATLVQPVGSPLSLECTVEGTSNPNLYWYRQAAGRGLQLLFYSVGIGQISSEVPQNLSASRPQDRQFILSSKKLLLSDSGFYLCAWSVGSIYEQYFGPGTRLTVT.

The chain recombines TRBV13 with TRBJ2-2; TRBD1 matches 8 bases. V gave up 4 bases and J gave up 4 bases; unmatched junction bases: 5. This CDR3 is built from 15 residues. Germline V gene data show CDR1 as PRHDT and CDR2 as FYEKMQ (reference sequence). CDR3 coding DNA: TGTGCCAGCAGCTCTGGACAGGGTACCACCGGGGAGCTGTTTTTT. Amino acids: CASSSGQGTTGELFF.

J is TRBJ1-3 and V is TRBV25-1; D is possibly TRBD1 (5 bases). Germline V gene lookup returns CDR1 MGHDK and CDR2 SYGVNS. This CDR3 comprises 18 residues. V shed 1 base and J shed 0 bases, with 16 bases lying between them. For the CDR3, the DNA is TGTGCCAGCAGTGAATTCAGGGCAGGGCTAGACTCTGGAAACACCATATATTTT. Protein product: CASSEFRAGLDSGNTIYF.

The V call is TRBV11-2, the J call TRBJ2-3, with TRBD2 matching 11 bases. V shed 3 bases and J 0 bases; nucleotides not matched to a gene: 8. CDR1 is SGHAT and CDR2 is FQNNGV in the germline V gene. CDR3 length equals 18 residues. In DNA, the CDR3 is TGTGCCAGCAGCTTGCGGCCTAGCGGGGGGTCTAGCACAGATACGCAGTATTTT. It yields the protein CASSLRPSGGSSTDTQYF.

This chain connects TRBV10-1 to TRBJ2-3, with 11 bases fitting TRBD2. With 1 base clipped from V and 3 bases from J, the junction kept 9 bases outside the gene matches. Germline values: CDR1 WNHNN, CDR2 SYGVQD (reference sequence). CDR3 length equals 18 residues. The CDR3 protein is CASSEFKGTSGGTDTQYF. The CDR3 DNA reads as TGCGCCAGCAGTGAGTTTAAGGGGACTAGCGGAGGAACAGATACGCAGTATTTT.